This TCR beta chain was sequenced in a study of T cells in Graves' hyperthyroidism and ophthalmopathy. In this sample, this clonotype turned up a few times. Its antigen is undetermined. Germline CDR1 MNHNS, CDR2 SASEGT. V lost 5 bases, J lost 2 bases, and 7 bases lay in between. This CDR3 region has 13 residues. Findings of the study overall: With a median lead of 6.5 months before onset, the model predicted ophthalmopathy. Ophthalmopathy could be told apart from stable hyperthyroidism with a 13 V-J model.

Amplified TCR beta CDR3 regions came from RNA transcripts. An initial round of RT-PCR targeting the TCR CDR3 relied on the HTBI primer set. Using its own MiXCR run on the multiplex PCR reads, TCRdb lists one record per CDR3 protein. The table shows hundreds of thousands of distinct CDR3 sequences, with around 45% occurring only once. Newly diagnosed patients aged 18 to 65 had hyperthyroidism of under 2 months' duration. The V gene is TRBV6-1, the J gene TRBJ1-5; unclear D gene. This clonotype was sampled from a woman under 30 with Graves' hyperthyroidism. The material sequenced was peripheral blood or thyroid tissue (not recorded which). DNA of the CDR3: TGTGCCAGCAGTTACGCTGGCAATCAGCCCCAGCATTTT. Its protein is CASSYAGNQPQHF.